The clone carrying this TCR beta chain was observed a few times. Its specificity is unknown. The V gene lost 4 bases and the J gene lost 2 bases, with 6 bases spanning the gap. The CDR3 spans 12 residues. The germline CDR1 and CDR2 sequences are SGDLS and YYNGEE. With autoimmune disease history or systemic immunosuppression, patients were excluded. This specimen belongs to a study of OX40 agonist ivuxolimab in advanced cancers. Whole-study findings and limits: Also present in some nonresponders was a low level of normalized T-cell clonal expansion. Compared with others, partial responders at 0.1-3.0 mg/kg displayed clonal expansion among the lowest. At 0.1 to 3.0 mg/kg and by week 6, CD4+ and CD8+ T cells in the blood had expanded clonally.

Data came from immunoSEQ multiplex PCR; TCRdb stores just in-frame clones and leaves some out. Here the sample spans tens of thousands of clones, around four fifths being singletons. This receptor was obtained from an adult with an advanced solid tumor such as melanoma, head and neck, liver or kidney cancer. Sequencing used CD4+ or CD8+ T cells sorted from blood, obtained in a trial of the OX40 agonist ivuxolimab. The chain combines TRBV9 with TRBJ1-1, with unresolved D. In DNA, the CDR3 is TGTGCCAGCAGCCCAGGCAACACTGAAGCTTTCTTT. This translates into CASSPGNTEAFF.